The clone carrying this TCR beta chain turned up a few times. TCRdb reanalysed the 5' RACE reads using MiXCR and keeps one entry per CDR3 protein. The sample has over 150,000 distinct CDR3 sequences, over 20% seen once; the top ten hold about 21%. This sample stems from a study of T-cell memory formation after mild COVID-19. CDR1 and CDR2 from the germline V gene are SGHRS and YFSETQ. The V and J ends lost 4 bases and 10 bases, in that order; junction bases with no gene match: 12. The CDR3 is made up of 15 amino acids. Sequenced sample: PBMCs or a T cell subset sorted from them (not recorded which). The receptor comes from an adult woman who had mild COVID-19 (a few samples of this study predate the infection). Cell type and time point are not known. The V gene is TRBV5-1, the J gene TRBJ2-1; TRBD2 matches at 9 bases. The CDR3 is CASSGTSGWAGEQFF. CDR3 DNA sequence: TGCGCCAGCAGCGGAACTAGCGGGTGGGCCGGGGAGCAGTTCTTC.